Here is one TCR beta chain with its context. The antigen is undetermined. The data were obtained in a study of somatic mutations in cytotoxic T cells in rheumatoid arthritis. Overall study results and limits: Rising age went with increasing CD8+ clonality in rheumatoid arthritis patients; healthy controls showed no such increase.

Here immunoSEQ multiplex PCR was the method, and the copy in TCRdb shows in-frame clones only, minus some. The data contain some 14,000 clones, 70% to 75% of them seen just once; the ten biggest clones take up 11% to 15%. CDR1 and CDR2 (germline): SGHRS, YFSETQ. The CDR3 totals 11 residues. V shed 0 bases and J shed 8 bases, with 5 bases lying between them. Sample: CD8+ T cells sorted from blood. The gene calls are TRBV5-1 and TRBJ1-2, with D uncertain. The clonotype comes from an adult with rheumatoid arthritis. The CDR3 DNA reads TGCGCCAGCAGCTTGGCCGACGGCTACACCTTC. This codes for CASSLADGYTF.